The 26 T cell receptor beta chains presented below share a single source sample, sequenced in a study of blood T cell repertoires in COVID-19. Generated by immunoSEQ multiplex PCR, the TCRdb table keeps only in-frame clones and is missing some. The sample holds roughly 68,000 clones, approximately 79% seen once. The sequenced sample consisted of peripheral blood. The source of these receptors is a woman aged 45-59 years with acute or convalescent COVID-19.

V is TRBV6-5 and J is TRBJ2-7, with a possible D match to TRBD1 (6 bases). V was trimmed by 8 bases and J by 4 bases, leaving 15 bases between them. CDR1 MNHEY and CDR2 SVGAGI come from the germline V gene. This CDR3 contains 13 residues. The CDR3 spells CASLLFRGYEQYF. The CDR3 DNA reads TGTGCCAGCTTGCTTTTCAGGGGTTACGAGCAGTACTTC.

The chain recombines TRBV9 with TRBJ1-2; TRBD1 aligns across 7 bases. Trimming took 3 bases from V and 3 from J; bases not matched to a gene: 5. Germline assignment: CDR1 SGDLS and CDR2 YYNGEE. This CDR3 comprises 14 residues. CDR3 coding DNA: TGTGCCAGCAGCGAACAGGGGACCGACTATGGCTACACCTTC. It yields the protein CASSEQGTDYGYTF.

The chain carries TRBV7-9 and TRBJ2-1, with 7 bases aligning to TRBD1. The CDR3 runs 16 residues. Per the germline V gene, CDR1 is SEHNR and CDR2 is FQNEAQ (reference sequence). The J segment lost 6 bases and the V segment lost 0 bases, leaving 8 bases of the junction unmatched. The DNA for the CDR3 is TGTGCCAGCAGCTTAGCAGGACAGGATCCCTTCAATGAGCAGTTCTTC. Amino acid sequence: CASSLAGQDPFNEQFF.

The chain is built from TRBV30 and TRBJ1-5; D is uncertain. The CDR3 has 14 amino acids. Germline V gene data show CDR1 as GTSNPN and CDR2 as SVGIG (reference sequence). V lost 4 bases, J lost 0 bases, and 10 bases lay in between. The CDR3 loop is CAWMAGNSNQPQHF. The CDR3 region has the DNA TGTGCCTGGATGGCGGGGAATAGCAATCAGCCCCAGCATTTT.

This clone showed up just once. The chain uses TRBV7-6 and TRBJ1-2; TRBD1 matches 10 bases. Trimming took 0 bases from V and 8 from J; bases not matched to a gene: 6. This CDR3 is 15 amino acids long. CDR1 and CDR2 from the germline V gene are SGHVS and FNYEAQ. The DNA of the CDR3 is TGTGCCAGCAGCTTAGCGGGGACAGGGGAAGGCGGCTACACCTTC. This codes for CASSLAGTGEGGYTF.

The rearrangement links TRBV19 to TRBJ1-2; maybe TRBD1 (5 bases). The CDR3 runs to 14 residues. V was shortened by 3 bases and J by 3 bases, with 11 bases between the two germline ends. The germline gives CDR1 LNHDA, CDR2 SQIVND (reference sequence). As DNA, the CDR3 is TGTGCCAGTAGTATGCCGGGAGGGGACTATGGCTACACCTTC. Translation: CASSMPGGDYGYTF.

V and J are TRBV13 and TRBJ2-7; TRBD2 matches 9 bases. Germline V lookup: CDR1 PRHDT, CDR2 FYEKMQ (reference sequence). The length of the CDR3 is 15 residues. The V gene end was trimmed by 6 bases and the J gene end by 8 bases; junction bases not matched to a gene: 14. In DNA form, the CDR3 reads TGTGCCAGCAGTTTCGGAGCGGGAGGCCGGGGTAAGCAGTACTTC. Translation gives CASSFGAGGRGKQYF.

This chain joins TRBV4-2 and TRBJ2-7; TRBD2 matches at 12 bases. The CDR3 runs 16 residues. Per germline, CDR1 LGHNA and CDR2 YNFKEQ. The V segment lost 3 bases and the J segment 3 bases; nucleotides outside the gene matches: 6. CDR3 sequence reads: CASSHLSTSGSYEQYF. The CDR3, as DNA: TGTGCCAGCAGCCATCTCTCGACTAGCGGGAGCTACGAGCAGTACTTC.

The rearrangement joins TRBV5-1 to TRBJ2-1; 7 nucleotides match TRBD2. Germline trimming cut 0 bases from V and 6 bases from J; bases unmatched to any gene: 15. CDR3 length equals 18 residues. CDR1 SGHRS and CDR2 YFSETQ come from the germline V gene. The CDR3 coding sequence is TGCGCCAGCAGCTTGGGTGTAGTCGCGGGGGTGGGATTCAATGAGCAGTTCTTC. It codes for CASSLGVVAGVGFNEQFF.

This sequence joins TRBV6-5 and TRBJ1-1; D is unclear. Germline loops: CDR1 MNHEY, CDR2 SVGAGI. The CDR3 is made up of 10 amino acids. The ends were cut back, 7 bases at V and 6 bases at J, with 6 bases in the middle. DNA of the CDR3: TGTGCCAGCACCCCTCCTGAAGCTTTCTTT. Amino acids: CASTPPEAFF.

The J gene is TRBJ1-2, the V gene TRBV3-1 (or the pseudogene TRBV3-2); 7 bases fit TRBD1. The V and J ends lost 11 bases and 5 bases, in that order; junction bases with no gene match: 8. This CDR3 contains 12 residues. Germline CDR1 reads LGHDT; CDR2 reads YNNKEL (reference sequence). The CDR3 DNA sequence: TGTGCCGCTCTCGGGACAGATTATGGCTACACCTTC. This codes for CAALGTDYGYTF.

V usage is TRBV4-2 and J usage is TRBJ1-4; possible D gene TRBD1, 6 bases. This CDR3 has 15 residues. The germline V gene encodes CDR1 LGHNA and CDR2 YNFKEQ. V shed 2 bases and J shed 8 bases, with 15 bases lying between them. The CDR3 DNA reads TGTGCCAGCAGCCAACTTTCAAGGGGGTGGGAAAAACTGTTTTTT. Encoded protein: CASSQLSRGWEKLFF.

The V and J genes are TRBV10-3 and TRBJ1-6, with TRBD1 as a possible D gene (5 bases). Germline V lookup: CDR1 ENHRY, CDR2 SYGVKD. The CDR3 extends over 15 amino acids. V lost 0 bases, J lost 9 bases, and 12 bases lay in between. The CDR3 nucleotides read TGTGCCATCAGTGAGTCGAGGCAGGGAGGTTCACCCCTCCACTTT. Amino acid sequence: CAISESRQGGSPLHF.

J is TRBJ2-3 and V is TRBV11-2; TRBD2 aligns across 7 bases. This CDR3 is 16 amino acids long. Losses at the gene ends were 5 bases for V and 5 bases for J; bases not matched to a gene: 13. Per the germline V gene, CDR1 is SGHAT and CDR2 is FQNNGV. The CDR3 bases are TGTGCCAGCAGCGCCTCCACGGGAGGAAGGGTAGATACGCAGTATTTT. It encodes CASSASTGGRVDTQYF.

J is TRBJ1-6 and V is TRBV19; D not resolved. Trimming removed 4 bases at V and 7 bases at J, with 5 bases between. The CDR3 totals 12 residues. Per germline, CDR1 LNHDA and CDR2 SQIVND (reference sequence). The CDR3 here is CASSTRNSPLHF. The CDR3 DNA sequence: TGTGCCAGTAGTACCAGAAATTCACCCCTCCACTTT.

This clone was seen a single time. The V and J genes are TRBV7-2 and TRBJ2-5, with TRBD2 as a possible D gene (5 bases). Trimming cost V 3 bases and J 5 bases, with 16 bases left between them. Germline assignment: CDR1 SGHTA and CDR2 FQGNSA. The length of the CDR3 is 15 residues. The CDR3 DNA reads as TGTGCCAGCAGCTTTGGCGGTCGGGATTGGGAGACCCAGTACTTC. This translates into CASSFGGRDWETQYF.

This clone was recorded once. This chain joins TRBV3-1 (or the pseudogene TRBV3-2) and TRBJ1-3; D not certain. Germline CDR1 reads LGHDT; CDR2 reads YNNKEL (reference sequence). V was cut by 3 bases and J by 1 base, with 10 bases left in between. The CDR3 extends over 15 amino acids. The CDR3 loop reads CASSHLSGSGNTIYF. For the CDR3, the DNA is TGTGCCAGCAGCCATTTATCGGGGTCTGGAAACACCATATATTTT.

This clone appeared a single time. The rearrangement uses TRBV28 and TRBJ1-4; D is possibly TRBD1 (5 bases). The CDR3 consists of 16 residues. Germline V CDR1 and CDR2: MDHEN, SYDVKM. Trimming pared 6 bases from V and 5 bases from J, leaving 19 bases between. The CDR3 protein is CASSPRGDIGNEKLFF. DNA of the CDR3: TGTGCCAGCAGCCCTAGGGGTGACATCGGGAATGAAAAACTGTTTTTT. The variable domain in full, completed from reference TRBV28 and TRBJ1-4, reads DVKVTQSSRYLVKRTGEKVFLECVQDMDHENMFWYRQDPGLGLRLIYFSYDVKMKEKGDIPEGYSVSREKKERFSLILESASTNQTSMYLCASSPRGDIGNEKLFFGSGTQLSVL.

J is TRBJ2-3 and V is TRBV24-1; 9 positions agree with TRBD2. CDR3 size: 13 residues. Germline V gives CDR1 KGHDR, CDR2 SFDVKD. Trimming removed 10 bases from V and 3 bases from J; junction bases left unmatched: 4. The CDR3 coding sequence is TGTGCCACGCGGGGGGGCGCAACAGATACGCAGTATTTT. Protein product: CATRGGATDTQYF.

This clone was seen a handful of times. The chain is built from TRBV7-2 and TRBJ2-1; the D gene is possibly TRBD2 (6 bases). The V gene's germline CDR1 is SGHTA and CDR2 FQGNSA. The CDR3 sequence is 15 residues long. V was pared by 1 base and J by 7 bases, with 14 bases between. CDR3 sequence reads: CASSLGPLGGNEQFF. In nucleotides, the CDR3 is TGTGCCAGCAGCTTAGGGCCCCTGGGGGGTAATGAGCAGTTCTTC.

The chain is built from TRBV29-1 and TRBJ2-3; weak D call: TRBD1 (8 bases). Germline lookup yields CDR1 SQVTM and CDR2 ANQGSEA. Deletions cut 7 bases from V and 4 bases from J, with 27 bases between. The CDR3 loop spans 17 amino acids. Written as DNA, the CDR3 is TGCAGCGCACTTTTACAGGGGGGGATCATCTCTTCAGATACGCAGTATTTT. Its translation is CSALLQGGIISSDTQYF.

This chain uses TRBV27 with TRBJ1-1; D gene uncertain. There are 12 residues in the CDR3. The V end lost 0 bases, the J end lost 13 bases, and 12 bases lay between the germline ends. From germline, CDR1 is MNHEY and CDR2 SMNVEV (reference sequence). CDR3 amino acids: CASSLSYGQVFF. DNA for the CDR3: TGTGCCAGCAGTTTATCGTATGGGCAAGTTTTCTTT.

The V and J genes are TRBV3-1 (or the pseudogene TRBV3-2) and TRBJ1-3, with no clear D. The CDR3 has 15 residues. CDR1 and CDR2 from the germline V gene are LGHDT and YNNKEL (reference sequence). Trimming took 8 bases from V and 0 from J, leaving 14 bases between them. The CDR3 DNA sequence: TGTGCCAGCTTTACAGCAAAAGACTCTGGAAACACCATATATTTT. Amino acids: CASFTAKDSGNTIYF.

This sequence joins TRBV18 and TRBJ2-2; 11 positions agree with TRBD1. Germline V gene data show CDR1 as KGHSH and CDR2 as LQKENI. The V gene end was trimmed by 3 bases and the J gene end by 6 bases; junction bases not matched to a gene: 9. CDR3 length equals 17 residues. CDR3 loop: CASSPTAGTGGAGELFF. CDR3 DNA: TGTGCCAGCTCACCGACTGCCGGGACAGGGGGAGCCGGGGAGCTGTTTTTT.

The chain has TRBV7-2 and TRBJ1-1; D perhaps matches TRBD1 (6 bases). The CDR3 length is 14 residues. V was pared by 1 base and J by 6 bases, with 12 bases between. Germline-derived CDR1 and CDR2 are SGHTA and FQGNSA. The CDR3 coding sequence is TGTGCCAGCAGCTTAGACAGGGTAATCGCTGAAGCTTTCTTT. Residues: CASSLDRVIAEAFF.

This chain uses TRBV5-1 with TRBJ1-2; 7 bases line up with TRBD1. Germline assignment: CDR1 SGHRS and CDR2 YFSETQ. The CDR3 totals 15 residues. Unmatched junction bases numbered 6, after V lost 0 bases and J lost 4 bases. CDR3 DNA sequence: TGCGCCAGCAGCTTGGATACAGGGGTTGGCTATGGCTACACCTTC. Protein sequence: CASSLDTGVGYGYTF.